The present TCR beta chain was sequenced within a study of T-cell memory formation after mild COVID-19. TCRdb passed the 5' RACE reads through MiXCR, listing each CDR3 protein once. The data contain a few hundred thousand distinct CDR3 sequences, roughly an eighth of them seen just once; the ten biggest clones take up 21%. The CDR3 is 15 amino acids. V was trimmed by 6 bases and J by 1 base, leaving 13 bases between them. The germline V gene encodes CDR1 MNHEY and CDR2 SVGEGT. Sequencing input: PBMCs or a T cell subset sorted from them (not recorded which). The TCR was taken from a man aged 18 to 30 who had mild COVID-19 (a few samples of this study predate the infection). Cell type and time point are not known. The chain employs TRBV6-2 or TRBV6-3 and TRBJ2-4; D call uncertain. CDR3 amino acids: CASSQGFSAKNIQYF. The CDR3 nucleotides are TGTGCCAGCAGCCAAGGGTTCTCGGCCAAAAACATTCAGTACTTC.